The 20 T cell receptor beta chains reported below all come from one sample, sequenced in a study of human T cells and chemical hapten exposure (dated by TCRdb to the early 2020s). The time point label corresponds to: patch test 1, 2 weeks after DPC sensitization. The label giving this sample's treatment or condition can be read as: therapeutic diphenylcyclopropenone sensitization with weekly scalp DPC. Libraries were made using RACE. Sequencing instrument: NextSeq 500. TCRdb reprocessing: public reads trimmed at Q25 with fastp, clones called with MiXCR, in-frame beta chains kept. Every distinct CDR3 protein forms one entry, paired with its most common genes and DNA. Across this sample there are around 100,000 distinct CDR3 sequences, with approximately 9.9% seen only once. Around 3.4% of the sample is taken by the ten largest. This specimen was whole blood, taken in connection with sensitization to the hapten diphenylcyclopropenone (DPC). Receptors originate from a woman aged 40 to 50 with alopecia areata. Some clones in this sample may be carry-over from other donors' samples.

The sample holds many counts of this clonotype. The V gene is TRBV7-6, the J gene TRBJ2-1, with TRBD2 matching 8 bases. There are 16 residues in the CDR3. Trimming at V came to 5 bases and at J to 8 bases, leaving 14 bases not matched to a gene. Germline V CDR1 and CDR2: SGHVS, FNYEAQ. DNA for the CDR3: TGTGCCAGCAGCAAGCGGACTAGCTCGCCGGGGGATGAGCAGTTCTTC. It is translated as CASSKRTSSPGDEQFF. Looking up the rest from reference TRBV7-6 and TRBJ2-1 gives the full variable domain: GAGVSQSPRYKVTKRGQDVALRCDPISGHVSLYWYRQALGQGPEFLTYFNYEAQQDKSGLPNDRFSAERPEGSISTLTIQRTEQRDSAMYRCASSKRTSSPGDEQFFGPGTRLTVL.

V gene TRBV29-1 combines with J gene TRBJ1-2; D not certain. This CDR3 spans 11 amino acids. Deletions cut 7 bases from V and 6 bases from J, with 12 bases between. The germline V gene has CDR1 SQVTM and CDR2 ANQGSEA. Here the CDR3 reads CSATLGDGYTF. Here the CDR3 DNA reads TGCAGCGCGACGTTGGGCGATGGCTACACCTTC.

The CDR3 sequence is CASSYGQAKSRGTEAFF. For the CDR3, the DNA is TGTGCCAGCAGTTACGGACAGGCTAAGAGTCGTGGGACTGAAGCTTTCTTT. The chain uses TRBV6-2 or TRBV6-3 and TRBJ1-1; 7 bases are shared with TRBD1. V gave up 2 bases and J gave up 5 bases; unmatched junction bases: 14. The CDR3 sequence is 17 residues long. Germline values: CDR1 MNHEY, CDR2 SVGEGT.

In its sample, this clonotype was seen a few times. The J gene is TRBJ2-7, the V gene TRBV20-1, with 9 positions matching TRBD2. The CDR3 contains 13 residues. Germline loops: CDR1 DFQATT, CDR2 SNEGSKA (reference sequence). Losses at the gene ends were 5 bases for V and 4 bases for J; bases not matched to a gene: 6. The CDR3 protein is CSAGAGGPYEQYF. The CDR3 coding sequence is TGCAGTGCTGGGGCGGGAGGGCCTTACGAGCAGTACTTC.

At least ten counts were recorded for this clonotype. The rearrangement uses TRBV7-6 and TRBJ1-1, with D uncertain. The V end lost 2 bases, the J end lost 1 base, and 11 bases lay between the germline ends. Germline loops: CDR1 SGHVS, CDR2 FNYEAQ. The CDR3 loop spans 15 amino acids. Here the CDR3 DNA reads TGTGCCAGCAGCTTAAAAGCGGCGGCGAACACTGAAGCTTTCTTT. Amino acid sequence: CASSLKAAANTEAFF.

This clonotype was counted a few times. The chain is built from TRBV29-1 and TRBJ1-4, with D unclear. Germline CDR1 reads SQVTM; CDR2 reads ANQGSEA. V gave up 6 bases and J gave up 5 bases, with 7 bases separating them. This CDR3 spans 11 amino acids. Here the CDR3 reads CSVLMNEKLFF. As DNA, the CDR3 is TGCAGCGTGCTAATGAATGAAAAACTGTTTTTT. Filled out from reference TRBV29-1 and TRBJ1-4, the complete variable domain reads SAVISQKPSRDICQRGTSLTIQCQVDSQVTMMFWYRQQPGQSLTLIATANQGSEATYESGFVIDKFPISRPNLTFSTLTVSNMSPEDSSIYLCSVLMNEKLFFGSGTQLSVL.

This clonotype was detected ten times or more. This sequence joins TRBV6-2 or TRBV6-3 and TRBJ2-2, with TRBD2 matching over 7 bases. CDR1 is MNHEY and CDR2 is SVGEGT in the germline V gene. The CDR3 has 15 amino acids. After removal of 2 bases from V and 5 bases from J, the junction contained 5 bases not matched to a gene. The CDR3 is CASSYGAGVTGELFF. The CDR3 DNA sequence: TGTGCCAGCAGTTACGGTGCGGGAGTGACCGGGGAGCTGTTTTTT.

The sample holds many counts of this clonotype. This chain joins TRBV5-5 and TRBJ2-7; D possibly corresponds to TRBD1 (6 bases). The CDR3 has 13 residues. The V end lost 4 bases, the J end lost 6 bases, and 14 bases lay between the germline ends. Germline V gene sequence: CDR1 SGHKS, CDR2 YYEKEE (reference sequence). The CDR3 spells CASSRNGQSEQYF. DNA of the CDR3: TGTGCCAGCAGCCGGAACGGACAGAGCGAGCAGTACTTC.

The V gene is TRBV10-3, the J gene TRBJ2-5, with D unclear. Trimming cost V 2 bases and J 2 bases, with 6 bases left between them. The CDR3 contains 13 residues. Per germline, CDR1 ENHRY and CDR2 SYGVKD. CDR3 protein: CAISEPAQETQYF. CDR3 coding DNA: TGTGCCATCAGTGAGCCAGCACAAGAGACCCAGTACTTC.

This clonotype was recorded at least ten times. This CDR3 is CASSLSRGETEAFF. The CDR3 DNA reads TGTGCCAGCAGTTTAAGCCGGGGGGAAACTGAAGCTTTCTTT. This chain joins TRBV6-5 and TRBJ1-1, with D possibly being TRBD1 (5 bases). The V and J ends lost 4 bases and 5 bases respectively, with 14 bases between them. This CDR3 spans 14 amino acids. From germline, CDR1 is MNHEY and CDR2 SVGAGI.

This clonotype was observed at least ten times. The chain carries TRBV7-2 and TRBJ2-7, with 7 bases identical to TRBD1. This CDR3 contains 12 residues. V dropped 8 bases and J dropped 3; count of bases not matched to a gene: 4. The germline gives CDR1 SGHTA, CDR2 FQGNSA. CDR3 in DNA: TGTGCCAGCGGGGGACAGAGCTACGAGCAGTACTTC. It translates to CASGGQSYEQYF.

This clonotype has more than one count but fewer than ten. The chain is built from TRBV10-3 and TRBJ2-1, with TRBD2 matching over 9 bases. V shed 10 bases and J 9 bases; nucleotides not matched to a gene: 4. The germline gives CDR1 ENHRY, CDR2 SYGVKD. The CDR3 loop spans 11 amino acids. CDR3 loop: CATAGGTEQFF. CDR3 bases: TGTGCCACGGCGGGGGGGACTGAGCAGTTCTTC.

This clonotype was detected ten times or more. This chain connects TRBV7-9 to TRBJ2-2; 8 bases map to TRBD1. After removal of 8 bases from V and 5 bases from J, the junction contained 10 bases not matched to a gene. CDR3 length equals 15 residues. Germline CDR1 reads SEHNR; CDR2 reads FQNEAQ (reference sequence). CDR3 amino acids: CASSTFQGATGELFF. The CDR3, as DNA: TGTGCCAGCTCAACCTTCCAGGGGGCTACCGGGGAGCTGTTTTTT.

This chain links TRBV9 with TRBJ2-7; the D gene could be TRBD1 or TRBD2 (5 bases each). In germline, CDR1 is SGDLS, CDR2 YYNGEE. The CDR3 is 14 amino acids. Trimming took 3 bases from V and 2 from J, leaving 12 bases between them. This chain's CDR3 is CASSARDRAYEQYF. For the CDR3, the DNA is TGTGCCAGCAGCGCCAGGGACCGCGCCTACGAGCAGTACTTC. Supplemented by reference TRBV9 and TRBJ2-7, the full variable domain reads DSGVTQTPKHLITATGQRVTLRCSPRSGDLSVYWYQQSLDQGLQFLIQYYNGEERAKGNILERFSAQQFPDLHSELNLSSLELGDSALYFCASSARDRAYEQYFGPGTRLTVT.

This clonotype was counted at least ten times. The CDR3 loop reads CSVLVSRDGLRNGEAFF. The CDR3 coding sequence is TGCAGTGTTTTAGTTTCCAGGGACGGCCTAAGAAATGGTGAAGCTTTCTTT. The chain has TRBV20-1 and TRBJ1-1, with D possibly matching TRBD1 (5 bases). V lost 7 bases and J lost 7, with 31 bases in between. The CDR3 is 17 amino acids. Germline-derived CDR1 and CDR2 are DFQATT and SNEGSKA (reference sequence).

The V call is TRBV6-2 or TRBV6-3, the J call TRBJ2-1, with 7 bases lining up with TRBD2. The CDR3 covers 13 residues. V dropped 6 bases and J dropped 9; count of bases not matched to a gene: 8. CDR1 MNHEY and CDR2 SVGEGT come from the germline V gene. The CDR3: CASSCRGGGEQFF. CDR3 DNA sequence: TGTGCCAGCAGCTGCCGCGGGGGAGGTGAGCAGTTCTTC.

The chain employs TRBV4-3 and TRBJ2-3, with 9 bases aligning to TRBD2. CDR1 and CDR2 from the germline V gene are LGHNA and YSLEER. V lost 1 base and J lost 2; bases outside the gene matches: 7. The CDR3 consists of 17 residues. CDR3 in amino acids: CASSQARGTSNTDTQYF. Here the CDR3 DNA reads TGCGCCAGCAGCCAAGCCCGGGGGACTAGCAACACAGATACGCAGTATTTT.

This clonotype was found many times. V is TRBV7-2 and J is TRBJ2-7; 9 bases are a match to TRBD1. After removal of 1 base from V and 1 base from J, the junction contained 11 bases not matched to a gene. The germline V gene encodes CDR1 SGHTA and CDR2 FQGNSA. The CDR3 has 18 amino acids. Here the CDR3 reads CASSLGRTGQGPSYEQYF. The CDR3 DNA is TGTGCCAGCAGCTTAGGGCGGACTGGACAGGGGCCGTCCTACGAGCAGTACTTC.

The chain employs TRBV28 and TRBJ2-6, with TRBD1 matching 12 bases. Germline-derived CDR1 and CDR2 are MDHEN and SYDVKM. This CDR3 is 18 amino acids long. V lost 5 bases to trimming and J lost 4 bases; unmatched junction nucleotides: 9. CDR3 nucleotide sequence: TGTGCCAGCAGTCCTCCGGGACAGGGGGCGCACGGGGCCAACGTCCTGACTTTC. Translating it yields CASSPPGQGAHGANVLTF.

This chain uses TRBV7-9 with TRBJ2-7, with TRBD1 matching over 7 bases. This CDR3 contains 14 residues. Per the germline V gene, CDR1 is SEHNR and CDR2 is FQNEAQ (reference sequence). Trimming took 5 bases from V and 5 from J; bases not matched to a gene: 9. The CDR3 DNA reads TGTGCCAGCAGCCTCTCGACAGGGAGTGACGAGCAGTACTTC. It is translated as CASSLSTGSDEQYF.